This entry lists 31 T cell receptor beta chains sequenced from one sample in a study of cytomegalovirus exposure and HLA in healthy donors. Researchers ran the PCR with 60 Vbeta and 13 Jbeta primers. The repertoire was sequenced with immunoSEQ multiplex PCR; TCRdb's copy has only in-frame clones and lacks some. The sample yields 100,000 to 150,000 clones, around 74% seen once. The sample was PBMCs. The receptors derive from a male donor in good health and CMV-seronegative.

This sequence joins TRBV14 and TRBJ2-1; 8 bases are a match to TRBD2. With 4 bases clipped from V and 12 bases from J, the junction kept 11 bases outside the gene matches. The CDR3 runs 14 residues. Per germline, CDR1 SGHDN and CDR2 FVKESK. For the CDR3, the DNA is TGTGCCAGCAGCCGCCCAGGGACTAGTTCCTTGCAGTTCTTC. It codes for CASSRPGTSSLQFF.

J is TRBJ1-2 and V is TRBV27, with D perhaps matching TRBD1 (6 bases). The CDR3 is made up of 16 amino acids. Germline lookup yields CDR1 MNHEY and CDR2 SMNVEV (reference sequence). Deletions cut 6 bases from V and 2 bases from J, with 19 bases between. This CDR3 is CASREGRGGLNYGYTF. In nucleotides, the CDR3 is TGTGCCAGCAGAGAGGGCCGGGGGGGCTTAAACTATGGCTACACCTTC.

The chain is built from TRBV6-5 and TRBJ2-1; 9 positions agree with TRBD1. This CDR3 region has 15 residues. Germline CDR1 is MNHEY and CDR2 is SVGAGI. Trimming at V came to 5 bases and at J to 13 bases, leaving 15 bases not matched to a gene. The CDR3 nucleotides read TGTGCCAGCAGTCCGGGGGACAGGGTAGAGCCTGGTCAGTTCTTC. Protein product: CASSPGDRVEPGQFF.

The gene calls are TRBV28 and TRBJ1-6; no clear D gene. This CDR3 contains 16 residues. Germline-derived CDR1 and CDR2 are MDHEN and SYDVKM. Deletions cut 4 bases from V and 2 bases from J, with 12 bases between. Here the CDR3 reads CASSSPGGTYNSPLHF. The CDR3 DNA sequence: TGTGCCAGCAGTTCCCCCGGAGGAACCTATAATTCACCCCTCCACTTT.

V gene TRBV5-1 combines with J gene TRBJ1-2; 7 nucleotides agree with TRBD1. Losses at the gene ends were 1 base for V and 2 bases for J; bases not matched to a gene: 11. The germline gives CDR1 SGHRS, CDR2 YFSETQ. The CDR3 sequence is 17 residues long. CDR3: CASSLREPDRVNYGYTF. The CDR3 nucleotides read TGCGCCAGCAGCTTGCGAGAGCCCGACAGGGTCAACTATGGCTACACCTTC.

The V and J genes are TRBV7-2 and TRBJ2-7; possibly TRBD2 for D (6 bases). There are 15 residues in the CDR3. Looked up from germline, CDR1 is SGHTA and CDR2 is FQGNSA. Trimming pared 2 bases from V and 1 base from J, leaving 12 bases between. The CDR3 is CASSLRGGPSYEQYF. In DNA form, the CDR3 reads TGTGCCAGCAGCTTACGAGGAGGGCCTTCCTACGAGCAGTACTTC.

This CDR3 reads CASSSVQGPQHF. CDR3 sequence (DNA): TGTGCCAGCAGCTCCGTCCAGGGGCCCCAGCATTTT. The chain employs TRBV7-9 and TRBJ1-5; weak D call: TRBD1 (5 bases). Germline CDR1 and CDR2: SEHNR and FQNEAQ (reference sequence). The ends were cut back, 4 bases at V and 9 bases at J, with 10 bases in the middle. The CDR3 loop spans 12 amino acids. Variable domain in full (rest from reference TRBV7-9 and TRBJ1-5): DTGVSQNPRHKITKRGQNVTFRCDPISEHNRLYWYRQTLGQGPEFLTYFQNEAQLEKSRLLSDRFSAERPKGSFSTLEIQRTEQGDSAMYLCASSSVQGPQHFGDGTRLSIL.

This chain uses TRBV19 with TRBJ2-1; D is perhaps TRBD2 (6 bases). Trimming took 3 bases from V and 4 from J, leaving 16 bases between them. The CDR3 length is 16 residues. Germline V gene lookup returns CDR1 LNHDA and CDR2 SQIVND (reference sequence). The CDR3 DNA follows: TGTGCCAGTAGTATGGGTACTAGCAACTTATACAATGAGCAGTTCTTC. Translation gives CASSMGTSNLYNEQFF.

The genes are TRBV29-1 and TRBJ2-3; TRBD1 matches 9 bases. The CDR3 is 15 amino acids. Trimming took 3 bases from V and 1 from J; bases not matched to a gene: 5. The germline V gene encodes CDR1 SQVTM and CDR2 ANQGSEA. CDR3 sequence: CSVEARDRGTDTQYF. The CDR3, as DNA: TGCAGCGTTGAGGCCCGGGACAGGGGCACAGATACGCAGTATTTT.

The chain employs TRBV25-1 and TRBJ1-4; 8 nucleotides align to TRBD1. The trim removed 9 bases at V and 3 bases at J, leaving 6 bases unmatched. The germline gives CDR1 MGHDK, CDR2 SYGVNS. The CDR3 is made up of 14 amino acids. The CDR3 DNA sequence: TGTGCCAGTGGTACGGGACAGGCTAATGAAAAACTGTTTTTT. This gives the protein CASGTGQANEKLFF.

The chain couples TRBV29-1 to TRBJ2-7; D is undetermined. The CDR3 loop spans 14 amino acids. V dropped 7 bases and J dropped 0 bases, with 16 bases sitting between them. Per the germline V gene, CDR1 is SQVTM and CDR2 is ANQGSEA. CDR3 loop: CSARVRISSYEQYF. The CDR3 DNA is TGCAGCGCCCGAGTGAGGATCAGCTCCTACGAGCAGTACTTC.

The chain carries TRBV2 and TRBJ2-5; D is unresolved. Trimming removed 6 bases from V and 1 base from J, with 3 bases in between. The CDR3 loop spans 11 amino acids. CDR1 SNHLY and CDR2 FYNNEI come from the germline V gene. CDR3 loop: CASRAQETQYF. CDR3 nucleotides: TGTGCCAGCAGGGCCCAAGAGACCCAGTACTTC. The whole variable domain, filled in from reference TRBV2 and TRBJ2-5, reads EPEVTQTPSHQVTQMGQEVILRCVPISNHLYFYWYRQILGQKVEFLVSFYNNEISEKSEIFDDQFSVERPDGSNFTLKIRSTKLEDSAMYFCASRAQETQYFGPGTRLLVL.

This chain uses TRBV5-4 with TRBJ2-7; the D gene is possibly TRBD2 (7 bases). V lost 7 bases, J lost 7 bases, and 21 bases lay in between. Germline V gene data show CDR1 as SGHNT and CDR2 as YYREEE (reference sequence). The CDR3 consists of 14 residues. For the CDR3, the DNA is TGTGCCAGCGGACCGGGGGGCCTCAAGGGAGAGCAGTACTTC. The encoded protein is CASGPGGLKGEQYF.

To note about this clone: This sample also contains other DNA sequences that code for the same CDR3. This chain's CDR3 is CASSLLSGADQPQHF. For the CDR3, the DNA is TGTGCCAGCAGCTTACTGTCAGGGGCAGATCAGCCCCAGCATTTT. The chain is built from TRBV28 and TRBJ1-5, with D perhaps matching TRBD1 (6 bases). Trimming removed 6 bases at V and 5 bases at J, with 17 bases between. The CDR3 consists of 15 residues. Per germline, CDR1 MDHEN and CDR2 SYDVKM.

This chain connects TRBV2 to TRBJ2-1, with 11 nucleotides matching TRBD1. The CDR3 sequence is 14 residues long. Trimming took 7 bases from V and 7 from J; bases not matched to a gene: 6. Per the germline V gene, CDR1 is SNHLY and CDR2 is FYNNEI. CDR3 sequence (DNA): TGTGCCAGCAACCCGAGGGACAGGGGGAATGAGCAGTTCTTC. Protein sequence: CASNPRDRGNEQFF.

The rearrangement uses TRBV28 and TRBJ1-5; 7 bases agree with TRBD1. The CDR3 is 13 amino acids. The V gene's germline CDR1 is MDHEN and CDR2 SYDVKM. The junction had 4 bases not matched to a gene; V was cut back by 9 bases and J by 2 bases. The CDR3 is CASITGGNQPQHF. CDR3 bases: TGTGCCAGTATTACAGGGGGCAATCAGCCCCAGCATTTT. Complete variable domain (other parts from reference TRBV28 and TRBJ1-5): DVKVTQSSRYLVKRTGEKVFLECVQDMDHENMFWYRQDPGLGLRLIYFSYDVKMKEKGDIPEGYSVSREKKERFSLILESASTNQTSMYLCASITGGNQPQHFGDGTRLSIL.

This chain joins TRBV28 and TRBJ2-7; TRBD1 might be the D (5 bases). The V gene lost 6 bases and the J gene lost 2 bases, with 11 bases spanning the gap. The CDR3 length is 13 residues. The germline V gene encodes CDR1 MDHEN and CDR2 SYDVKM. DNA for the CDR3: TGTGCCAGCAGATCTGGACATGCCTACGAGCAGTACTTC. This translates into CASRSGHAYEQYF. Combining the CDR3 with reference TRBV28 and TRBJ2-7 gives the whole variable domain DVKVTQSSRYLVKRTGEKVFLECVQDMDHENMFWYRQDPGLGLRLIYFSYDVKMKEKGDIPEGYSVSREKKERFSLILESASTNQTSMYLCASRSGHAYEQYFGPGTRLTVT.

V usage is TRBV18 and J usage is TRBJ1-2; 11 bases agree with TRBD1. CDR1 is KGHSH and CDR2 is LQKENI in the germline V gene. This CDR3 has 17 amino acids. The V gene end was trimmed by 5 bases and the J gene end by 6 bases; junction bases not matched to a gene: 14. CDR3: CASSEMSGTGGIDGYTF. CDR3 nucleotides: TGTGCCAGCTCAGAAATGAGCGGGACAGGGGGAATAGATGGCTACACCTTC.

The chain is built from TRBV25-1 and TRBJ1-2; D is perhaps TRBD1 (5 bases). The germline gives CDR1 MGHDK, CDR2 SYGVNS. V shed 5 bases and J shed 2 bases, with 9 bases lying between them. This CDR3 spans 13 amino acids. The CDR3 region has the DNA TGTGCCAGCAGTATGACAGAAAACTATGGCTACACCTTC. It encodes CASSMTENYGYTF.

The chain combines TRBV29-1 with TRBJ1-1; D is ambiguous. The germline CDR1 and CDR2 sequences are SQVTM and ANQGSEA. V lost 5 bases to trimming and J lost 4 bases, with 11 bases between them. CDR3 length: 12 amino acids. CDR3 nucleotide sequence: TGCAGCGTTAGCGAGGGCGGCACTGAAGCTTTCTTT. It is translated as CSVSEGGTEAFF.

The chain couples TRBV28 to TRBJ2-7; the match to TRBD2 covers 13 bases. The V and J ends lost 6 bases and 2 bases, in that order; junction bases with no gene match: 16. The CDR3 is 19 amino acids. The germline gives CDR1 MDHEN, CDR2 SYDVKM. The DNA for the CDR3 is TGTGCCAGCAGCCCTACAGGACTAGCGGGGGCCCCGGGCGCCTACGAGCAGTACTTC. Amino acid sequence: CASSPTGLAGAPGAYEQYF.

This clone appeared a few times. The chain combines TRBV5-5 with TRBJ2-5; 10 nucleotides agree with TRBD1. V lost 4 bases to trimming and J lost 4 bases; unmatched junction nucleotides: 7. This CDR3 comprises 15 residues. Looked up from germline, CDR1 is SGHKS and CDR2 is YYEKEE (reference sequence). CDR3 residues: CASSGPTGGLETQYF. The DNA for the CDR3 is TGTGCCAGCAGCGGACCGACAGGGGGCCTAGAGACCCAGTACTTC.

The V call is TRBV9, the J call TRBJ2-3; TRBD2 agrees at 16 bases. The V gene's germline CDR1 is SGDLS and CDR2 YYNGEE. The CDR3 is 17 residues long. J gave up 4 bases and V 2 bases, and 4 bases lay outside the gene matches. The CDR3 sequence is CASSVGLAGGPSDTQYF. CDR3 nucleotide sequence: TGTGCCAGCAGCGTGGGACTAGCGGGGGGGCCTTCAGATACGCAGTATTTT. The whole variable domain, remainder taken from reference TRBV9 and TRBJ2-3, is DSGVTQTPKHLITATGQRVTLRCSPRSGDLSVYWYQQSLDQGLQFLIQYYNGEERAKGNILERFSAQQFPDLHSELNLSSLELGDSALYFCASSVGLAGGPSDTQYFGPGTRLTVL.

This chain links TRBV6-5 with TRBJ1-2; 10 nucleotides line up with TRBD1. Germline V lookup: CDR1 MNHEY, CDR2 SVGAGI. The CDR3 spans 14 residues. Trimming removed 4 bases from V and 6 bases from J; junction bases left unmatched: 5. CDR3 region: CASSCSDRGDGYTF. DNA for the CDR3: TGTGCCAGCAGTTGCTCGGACAGGGGGGATGGCTACACCTTC.

V and J are TRBV28 and TRBJ2-5; tentatively, D is TRBD1 (5 bases). Trimming left V 5 bases short and J 2 bases short, with 21 bases between. Germline V lookup: CDR1 MDHEN, CDR2 SYDVKM. The CDR3 extends over 17 amino acids. The CDR3 protein is CASSPLLQVQVQETQYF. The CDR3 coding sequence is TGTGCCAGCAGTCCGCTCTTACAGGTCCAGGTACAAGAGACCCAGTACTTC.

The CDR3 DNA reads TGTGCCAGCAGTTACTCTCTGCAGGTCGAAGCTTTCTTT. Amino acid sequence: CASSYSLQVEAFF. This chain links TRBV6-6 with TRBJ1-1; D gene unclear. CDR1 and CDR2 from the germline V gene are MNHNY and SVGAGI (reference sequence). This CDR3 spans 13 amino acids. Trimming left V 0 bases short and J 8 bases short, with 10 bases between.

The genes are TRBV7-2 and TRBJ1-6; 8 bases match TRBD1. The CDR3 consists of 16 residues. With 4 bases clipped from V and 7 bases from J, the junction kept 9 bases outside the gene matches. Per the germline V gene, CDR1 is SGHTA and CDR2 is FQGNSA. CDR3 bases: TGTGCCAGCAGCTCACGGACAGGGAGGATCAATTCACCCCTCCACTTT. Translation gives CASSSRTGRINSPLHF.

This chain connects TRBV4-3 to TRBJ2-1; 14 bases match TRBD2. The trim removed 0 bases at V and 9 bases at J, leaving 4 bases unmatched. This CDR3 comprises 16 residues. Germline CDR1 is LGHNA and CDR2 is YSLEER. The CDR3 reads CASSQETSGGAVEQFF. The CDR3, as DNA: TGCGCCAGCAGCCAAGAGACTAGCGGGGGGGCCGTTGAGCAGTTCTTC.

The gene calls are TRBV29-1 and TRBJ2-5, with 9 positions matching TRBD2. This CDR3 is 14 amino acids long. Germline lookup yields CDR1 SQVTM and CDR2 ANQGSEA. After removal of 8 bases from V and 0 bases from J, the junction contained 7 bases not matched to a gene. CDR3 in amino acids: CSTSAGGYQETQYF. CDR3 bases: TGCAGCACCTCCGCGGGAGGGTACCAAGAGACCCAGTACTTC.

The gene calls are TRBV19 and TRBJ1-1; D uncertain. Trimming took 3 bases from V and 4 from J, leaving 15 bases between them. This CDR3 spans 15 amino acids. Germline values: CDR1 LNHDA, CDR2 SQIVND (reference sequence). The CDR3 sequence is CASSMEGMYVTEAFF. The CDR3 DNA reads TGTGCCAGTAGTATGGAGGGTATGTATGTCACTGAAGCTTTCTTT.

A few counts support this clone. The chain carries TRBV4-3 and TRBJ2-7; 8 bases are a match to TRBD1. The germline V gene has CDR1 LGHNA and CDR2 YSLEER. The CDR3 runs to 15 residues. Trimming cost V 1 base and J 4 bases; bases outside gene matches: 6. CDR3 amino acids: CASSQASDRGYEQYF. For the CDR3, the DNA is TGCGCCAGCAGCCAAGCTTCTGACAGGGGTTACGAGCAGTACTTC.